Each of the 2 T cell receptor beta chains below was sequenced from the same sample in a study of immune evolution from preneoplasia to lung adenocarcinoma. Profiling relied on immunoSEQ multiplex PCR, and the TCRdb table lists in-frame clones only, not all of them. The sample shows approximately 4,900 clones, approximately 73% of them seen only once. Sequencing was carried out using FFPE minimally invasive lung adenocarcinoma tissue. These receptors were taken from a person aged 70 to 80 with lung adenocarcinoma.

The chain is built from TRBV5-4 and TRBJ2-1; 9 nucleotides match TRBD2. The CDR3 spans 16 residues. Per the germline V gene, CDR1 is SGHNT and CDR2 is YYREEE (reference sequence). Unmatched junction bases numbered 8, after V lost 3 bases and J lost 4 bases. This CDR3 is CASSSPKREAYNEQFF. The CDR3 coding sequence is TGTGCCAGCAGCTCTCCAAAGCGGGAGGCATACAATGAGCAGTTCTTC.

V usage is TRBV30 and J usage is TRBJ1-2; maybe TRBD1 (6 bases). CDR3 length: 19 residues. Germline-derived CDR1 and CDR2 are GTSNPN and SVGIG (reference sequence). V was cut by 2 bases and J by 4 bases, with 29 bases left in between. CDR3 amino acids: CAWSLRWVPRTELSYGYTF. The CDR3 region has the DNA TGTGCCTGGAGTCTTCGGTGGGTACCTCGGACAGAGTTAAGCTATGGCTACACCTTC.